Following are 32 T cell receptor beta chains from one sample sequenced in a study of shared clonotypes between healthy human individuals. TCRdb keeps only in-frame clones here, not all; method: immunoSEQ multiplex PCR. The repertoire holds around 510,000 clones, with around three quarters as singletons. The sequenced material came from PBMCs. These receptors all come from a woman in her thirties or forties in good health. Some clones in this sample may be carry-over from other donors' samples.

The chain has TRBV4-1 and TRBJ2-3; 8 positions agree with TRBD2. Germline V gives CDR1 MGHRA, CDR2 YSYEKL. The J segment lost 0 bases and the V segment lost 1 base, leaving 0 bases of the junction unmatched. This CDR3 has 15 amino acids. The CDR3 DNA reads TGCGCCAGCAGCCAAGCTAGCGGGAGCACAGATACGCAGTATTTT. This translates into CASSQASGSTDTQYF.

This chain connects TRBV7-9 to TRBJ1-4; 8 bases agree with TRBD1. Germline lookup yields CDR1 SEHNR and CDR2 FQNEAQ (reference sequence). The ends lost 5 bases at V and 8 bases at J; junction bases unmatched: 7. This CDR3 is built from 14 residues. CDR3 sequence reads: CASSVDREGEKLFF. CDR3 sequence (DNA): TGTGCCAGCAGCGTGGACAGGGAGGGGGAAAAACTGTTTTTT.

V gene TRBV19 combines with J gene TRBJ1-2; TRBD1 agrees at 7 bases. This CDR3 contains 16 residues. Germline V gene data show CDR1 as LNHDA and CDR2 as SQIVND (reference sequence). Trimming at V came to 0 bases and at J to 0 bases, leaving 4 bases not matched to a gene. CDR3 sequence: CASSIDSGTANYGYTF. The CDR3 region has the DNA TGTGCCAGTAGTATAGATTCCGGGACAGCTAACTATGGCTACACCTTC.

The CDR3 sequence: CASSPSGTGASSYGYTF. DNA of the CDR3: TGTGCCAGCTCCCCCTCCGGGACAGGCGCCTCGAGCTATGGCTACACCTTC. This sequence joins TRBV18 and TRBJ1-2; 8 bases match TRBD1. V trimming: 6 bases; J trimming: 4 bases; junction bases outside the gene matches: 16. There are 17 residues in the CDR3. Germline values: CDR1 KGHSH, CDR2 LQKENI.

This chain connects TRBV5-1 to TRBJ2-1; 7 bases are shared with TRBD2. V shed 5 bases and J 8 bases; nucleotides not matched to a gene: 10. Germline V gene lookup returns CDR1 SGHRS and CDR2 YFSETQ. CDR3 size: 14 residues. CDR3 in amino acids: CASRRSASGDEQFF. CDR3 in DNA: TGCGCCAGCAGGAGGAGCGCAAGCGGGGATGAGCAGTTCTTC.

This clone was recorded at least ten times. This same CDR3 is encoded by further DNA sequences in the sample. The V call is TRBV5-4, the J call TRBJ2-7; 9 positions match TRBD1. The germline CDR1 and CDR2 sequences are SGHNT and YYREEE (reference sequence). Trimming removed 3 bases from V and 4 bases from J; junction bases left unmatched: 8. The CDR3 extends over 15 amino acids. The CDR3 coding sequence is TGTGCCAGCAGCTGGGGACAGGGTGGCTTATACGAGCAGTACTTC. This sequence encodes CASSWGQGGLYEQYF. The variable domain in full, with the rest retrieved from reference TRBV5-4 and TRBJ2-7, is ETGVTQSPTHLIKTRGQQVTLRCSSQSGHNTVSWYQQALGQGPQFIFQYYREEENGRGNFPPRFSGLQFPNYSSELNVNALELDDSALYLCASSWGQGGLYEQYFGPGTRLTVT.

This rearrangement joins TRBV5-1 to TRBJ2-5; D is undetermined. In germline, CDR1 is SGHRS, CDR2 YFSETQ. CDR3 size: 9 residues. V lost 0 bases, J lost 12 bases, and 3 bases lay in between. DNA for the CDR3: TGCGCCAGCAGCTTGGGGAAGTACTTC. It encodes CASSLGKYF.

The chain couples TRBV2 to TRBJ1-1; 7 bases map to TRBD1. Germline assignment: CDR1 SNHLY and CDR2 FYNNEI. V was pared by 6 bases and J by 1 base, with 11 bases of the junction left unmatched. The CDR3 has 16 amino acids. The CDR3 nucleotides are TGTGCCAGCAGGAAGTCGACAGGGTTCGGGAACACTGAAGCTTTCTTT. It yields the protein CASRKSTGFGNTEAFF.

The V call is TRBV10-3, the J call TRBJ2-1; 12 nucleotides agree with TRBD2. Germline V gene lookup returns CDR1 ENHRY and CDR2 SYGVKD. The CDR3 length is 15 residues. V was pared by 6 bases and J by 5 bases, with 5 bases of the junction left unmatched. The CDR3, as DNA: TGTGCCATCAGCAGGACTAGCGGGACCCACAATGAGCAGTTCTTC. This codes for CAISRTSGTHNEQFF.

The genes are TRBV19 and TRBJ2-5; 7 positions match TRBD1. V trimming: 5 bases; J trimming: 2 bases; junction bases outside the gene matches: 8. From germline, CDR1 is LNHDA and CDR2 SQIVND (reference sequence). The length of the CDR3 is 15 residues. In DNA form, the CDR3 reads TGTGCCAGTAGTCCCTCGGGGACAGTACAAGAGACCCAGTACTTC. Its translation: CASSPSGTVQETQYF.

The chain employs TRBV6-4 and TRBJ2-5, with TRBD2 matching over 10 bases. The CDR3 has 16 residues. V gave up 6 bases and J gave up 6 bases; unmatched junction bases: 13. The germline V gene encodes CDR1 MRHNA and CDR2 SNTAGT. The DNA for the CDR3 is TGTGCCAGCAGGGGGACTAGCGATACCCATTGGAAGACCCAGTACTTC. Translation gives CASRGTSDTHWKTQYF.

The J gene is TRBJ1-2, the V gene TRBV6-1, with no clear D. The CDR3 extends over 12 amino acids. V was clipped by 7 bases and J by 4 bases, with 10 bases between them. CDR1 is MNHNS, CDR2 SASEGT, per germline. The CDR3 loop reads CASNGDAYGYTF. The CDR3 DNA follows: TGTGCCAGCAATGGGGATGCCTATGGCTACACCTTC.

V and J are TRBV30 and TRBJ2-3; tentatively, D is TRBD1 or TRBD2 (5 bases each). V dropped 0 bases and J dropped 2 bases, with 21 bases sitting between them. The V gene's germline CDR1 is GTSNPN and CDR2 SVGIG (reference sequence). CDR3 length equals 18 residues. The CDR3 is CAWSVAGLIGAYTDTQYF. The CDR3 DNA sequence: TGTGCCTGGAGTGTGGCGGGCCTTATAGGGGCTTACACAGATACGCAGTATTTT.

The chain uses TRBV15 and TRBJ2-5; TRBD1 matches at 9 bases. This CDR3 contains 15 residues. Germline values: CDR1 LNHNV, CDR2 YYDKDF (reference sequence). V shed 3 bases, J shed 2 bases, and the junction held 4 bases outside the gene matches. The CDR3 DNA is TGTGCCACCAGCAGGGACAGGGGCTGGCAAGAGACCCAGTACTTC. Translating it yields CATSRDRGWQETQYF.

This chain links TRBV5-4 with TRBJ2-7; 12 bases are shared with TRBD2. The junction had 6 bases not matched to a gene; V was cut back by 5 bases and J by 6 bases. CDR1 and CDR2 from the germline V gene are SGHNT and YYREEE (reference sequence). This CDR3 has 14 amino acids. CDR3 in amino acids: CASSLGLAGSEQYF. DNA of the CDR3: TGTGCCAGCAGTCTAGGACTAGCGGGAAGCGAGCAGTACTTC. Based on the CDR3 plus reference TRBV5-4 and TRBJ2-7, the full variable domain is ETGVTQSPTHLIKTRGQQVTLRCSSQSGHNTVSWYQQALGQGPQFIFQYYREEENGRGNFPPRFSGLQFPNYSSELNVNALELDDSALYLCASSLGLAGSEQYFGPGTRLTVT.

About this clone itself: This likely reflects a read error, since a far larger clone is one base away. The CDR3 nucleotides are TGTGCCTGCCTCTGGGGTTCCGGGCAAGTCCATGGCTACACCTTC. It specifies CACLWGSGQVHGYTF. J is TRBJ1-2 and V is TRBV30; D uncertain. The CDR3 is 15 residues long. Trimming took 6 bases from V and 6 from J, leaving 23 bases between them. The germline V gene encodes CDR1 GTSNPN and CDR2 SVGIG (reference sequence). Together with reference TRBV30 and TRBJ1-2, the CDR3 gives the full variable domain: SQTIHQWPATLVQPVGSPLSLECTVEGTSNPNLYWYRQAAGRGLQLLFYSVGIGQISSEVPQNLSASRPQDRQFILSSKKLLLSDSGFYLCACLWGSGQVHGYTFGSGTRLTVV.

The chain links TRBV5-1 to TRBJ1-1, with D uncertain. Deletions cut 4 bases from V and 4 bases from J, with 17 bases between. The germline CDR1 and CDR2 sequences are SGHRS and YFSETQ. This CDR3 has 15 amino acids. CDR3 protein: CASSPVQYSGTEAFF. The CDR3 coding sequence is TGCGCCAGCAGCCCCGTTCAATATTCCGGCACTGAAGCTTTCTTT.

This clone was counted a few times. V gene TRBV6-1 combines with J gene TRBJ2-3; D may match TRBD1 or TRBD2 (5 bases each). The CDR3 totals 14 residues. Germline CDR1 MNHNS, CDR2 SASEGT. Trimming left V 7 bases short and J 3 bases short, with 14 bases between. CDR3 sequence (DNA): TGTGCCAGCAAACGGGGCGGTATAACAGATACGCAGTATTTT. Encoded protein: CASKRGGITDTQYF.

This clone has a single count. The gene calls are TRBV6-1 and TRBJ2-7; D unclear. Between the trimmed V and J ends, which lost 6 bases and 1 base, there was a span of 13 bases. Per germline, CDR1 MNHNS and CDR2 SASEGT. The CDR3 is 14 amino acids. This CDR3 reads CASRLRPQSYEQYF. In DNA, the CDR3 is TGTGCCAGCAGACTGAGGCCCCAATCCTACGAGCAGTACTTC.

This sequence joins TRBV20-1 and TRBJ1-2, with D possibly TRBD1 on 6 matching bases. Germline CDR1 and CDR2: DFQATT and SNEGSKA (reference sequence). This CDR3 has 10 residues. V lost 7 bases to trimming and J lost 7 bases, with 10 bases between them. In DNA, the CDR3 is TGCAGTGAACAGGGATCTGGCTACACCTTC. Protein: CSEQGSGYTF.

The chain has TRBV27 and TRBJ1-4; 7 positions match TRBD1. Germline trimming cut 6 bases from V and 4 bases from J; bases unmatched to any gene: 5. CDR1 and CDR2 from the germline V gene are MNHEY and SMNVEV (reference sequence). The CDR3 loop spans 14 amino acids. The CDR3 protein is CASRKTGFNEKLFF. The CDR3 DNA reads TGTGCCAGCAGGAAGACAGGGTTTAATGAAAAACTGTTTTTT.

V usage is TRBV5-4 and J usage is TRBJ2-5; D might be TRBD2 (6 bases). CDR1 is SGHNT and CDR2 is YYREEE in the germline V gene (reference sequence). The CDR3 extends over 14 amino acids. Trimming pared 4 bases from V and 4 bases from J, leaving 14 bases between. In DNA form, the CDR3 reads TGTGCCAGCAGCCGTCAGGCCGGGGGAGAGACCCAGTACTTC. It codes for CASSRQAGGETQYF.

Here the CDR3 reads CASSPDLYNEQFF. CDR3 coding DNA: TGTGCCAGCAGCCCTGACTTGTACAATGAGCAGTTCTTC. The chain has TRBV7-6 and TRBJ2-1; D is uncertain. The length of the CDR3 is 13 residues. Germline assignment: CDR1 SGHVS and CDR2 FNYEAQ. The ends were cut back, 5 bases at V and 4 bases at J, with 9 bases in the middle.

The rearrangement uses TRBV18 and TRBJ1-1, with 12 bases matching TRBD1. V shed 3 bases and J 2 bases; nucleotides not matched to a gene: 10. The CDR3 loop spans 18 amino acids. Germline V gene lookup returns CDR1 KGHSH and CDR2 LQKENI. The CDR3 nucleotides are TGTGCCAGCTCACCGACGGGACAGGGGGCCCAAAAAAACACTGAAGCTTTCTTT. It encodes CASSPTGQGAQKNTEAFF.

J is TRBJ1-2 and V is TRBV5-4; possibly TRBD1 for D (5 bases). V dropped 0 bases and J dropped 2 bases, with 14 bases sitting between them. Germline assignment: CDR1 SGHNT and CDR2 YYREEE (reference sequence). The CDR3 is 16 amino acids. CDR3 sequence reads: CASSLEGQGGNYGYTF. The CDR3 nucleotides read TGTGCCAGCAGCTTGGAGGGGCAGGGCGGCAACTATGGCTACACCTTC.

Only one count was recorded for this clone. The rearrangement joins TRBV19 to TRBJ2-6; 8 bases line up with TRBD2. Trimming removed 1 base from V and 1 base from J; junction bases left unmatched: 6. CDR1 and CDR2 (germline): LNHDA, SQIVND (reference sequence). The CDR3 has 18 amino acids. This CDR3 is CASSIGGTRYSGANVLTF. As DNA, the CDR3 is TGTGCCAGTAGTATAGGAGGGACTAGGTATTCTGGGGCCAACGTCCTGACTTTC.

This clone showed up just once. The chain is built from TRBV14 and TRBJ2-7; D ambiguous. Germline CDR1 SGHDN, CDR2 FVKESK. The CDR3 spans 17 residues. The V gene lost 0 bases and the J gene lost 1 base, with 16 bases spanning the gap. CDR3 DNA: TGTGCCAGCAGCCAAGAAGGGTATCCAGGTCAATCCTACGAGCAGTACTTC. This encodes CASSQEGYPGQSYEQYF. The variable domain in full, with the rest retrieved from reference TRBV14 and TRBJ2-7, is EAGVTQFPSHSVIEKGQTVTLRCDPISGHDNLYWYRRVMGKEIKFLLHFVKESKQDESGMPNNRFLAERTGGTYSTLKVQPAELEDSGVYFCASSQEGYPGQSYEQYFGPGTRLTVT.

The chain recombines TRBV28 with TRBJ1-2; D not certain. Looked up from germline, CDR1 is MDHEN and CDR2 is SYDVKM. The CDR3 covers 12 residues. Deletions cut 3 bases from V and 5 bases from J, with 7 bases between. CDR3 loop: CASSLMEYGYTF. The CDR3 coding sequence is TGTGCCAGCAGTTTGATGGAGTATGGCTACACCTTC.

This chain joins TRBV27 and TRBJ1-4, with D unresolved. CDR3 length equals 14 residues. From germline, CDR1 is MNHEY and CDR2 SMNVEV (reference sequence). V lost 7 bases, J lost 2 bases, and 11 bases lay in between. CDR3 loop: CASKRSRTNEKLFF. CDR3 coding DNA: TGTGCCAGCAAAAGATCGAGGACTAATGAAAAACTGTTTTTT. The full variable domain, with the rest looked up from reference TRBV27 and TRBJ1-4, is EAQVTQNPRYLITVTGKKLTVTCSQNMNHEYMSWYRQDPGLGLRQIYYSMNVEVTDKGDVPEGYKVSRKEKRNFPLILESPSPNQTSLYFCASKRSRTNEKLFFGSGTQLSVL.

The chain employs TRBV15 and TRBJ2-4; no clear D. The CDR3 loop spans 15 amino acids. Deletions cut 0 bases from V and 0 bases from J, with 6 bases between. Germline lookup yields CDR1 LNHNV and CDR2 YYDKDF (reference sequence). CDR3 DNA: TGTGCCACCAGCAGAGATAAAACAGCCAAAAACATTCAGTACTTC. Its translation is CATSRDKTAKNIQYF.

The V and J genes are TRBV4-1 and TRBJ2-3; D may be TRBD1 (5 bases). Deletions cut 8 bases from V and 10 bases from J, with 19 bases between. The CDR3 covers 13 residues. The germline gives CDR1 MGHRA, CDR2 YSYEKL. The DNA of the CDR3 is TGCGCCAGCTCCCGGGCAGGGTTTGATTCGCAGTATTTT. It specifies CASSRAGFDSQYF.

The chain couples TRBV15 to TRBJ2-1; 12 bases map to TRBD2. CDR3 length: 17 amino acids. The J segment lost 9 bases and the V segment lost 3 bases, leaving 12 bases of the junction unmatched. From germline, CDR1 is LNHNV and CDR2 YYDKDF (reference sequence). CDR3 in DNA: TGTGCCACCAGCAGGGCTCCTAGCGGGAGGGGCTCTAGTGAGCAGTTCTTC. This codes for CATSRAPSGRGSSEQFF. Drawing the rest from reference TRBV15 and TRBJ2-1, the complete variable domain is DAMVIQNPRYQVTQFGKPVTLSCSQTLNHNVMYWYQQKSSQAPKLLFHYYDKDFNNEADTPDNFQSRRPNTSFCFLDIRSPGLGDTAMYLCATSRAPSGRGSSEQFFGPGTRLTVL.